What follows are 18 T cell receptor beta chains derived from one specimen sequenced in a study of graft-versus-host responses after intestinal transplantation. Libraries were prepared by immunoSEQ multiplex PCR; TCRdb keeps only in-frame clonotypes and omits some of them. Here the sample spans some 110,000 clones, about nine tenths being singletons. These receptors' antigens are unknown. The material was unstimulated CD4+ T cells sorted from spleen or lymph node cells, obtained before intestinal transplant. The source of these receptors is a human donor who received an intestinal transplant.

V is TRBV4-2 and J is TRBJ2-3; 8 bases align to TRBD2. The J segment lost 3 bases and the V segment lost 0 bases, leaving 5 bases of the junction unmatched. Germline V gives CDR1 LGHNA, CDR2 YNFKEQ. The CDR3 length is 16 residues. The CDR3 sequence is CASSQDRASGTDTQYF. For the CDR3, the DNA is TGTGCCAGCAGCCAAGATCGGGCTAGCGGGACAGATACGCAGTATTTT.

This sequence joins TRBV28 and TRBJ2-5, with no clear D. The J call may be incorrect, as the DNA end agrees better with TRBJ2-7. Germline V gene lookup returns CDR1 MDHEN and CDR2 SYDVKM. This CDR3 contains 12 residues. CDR3 in amino acids: CASSTTTYEQYF. In DNA, the CDR3 is TGTGCCAGCAGTACCACTACCTACGAGCAGTACTTC.

The chain combines TRBV29-1 with TRBJ1-1, with D perhaps matching TRBD1 (5 bases). Germline-derived CDR1 and CDR2 are SQVTM and ANQGSEA. The CDR3 has 12 amino acids. Trimming removed 3 bases at V and 0 bases at J, with 5 bases between. The CDR3, as DNA: TGCAGCGTTGACAGGGTGAACACTGAAGCTTTCTTT. Translating gives CSVDRVNTEAFF. Full variable domain (remainder filled in from reference TRBV29-1 and TRBJ1-1): SAVISQKPSRDICQRGTSLTIQCQVDSQVTMMFWYRQQPGQSLTLIATANQGSEATYESGFVIDKFPISRPNLTFSTLTVSNMSPEDSSIYLCSVDRVNTEAFFGQGTRLTVV.

This clone showed up just a few times. The chain employs TRBV4-3 and TRBJ1-5, with D possibly matching TRBD1 (6 bases). V lost 0 bases and J 5 bases, leaving 11 bases between the germline ends. From germline, CDR1 is LGHNA and CDR2 YSLEER. CDR3 length: 15 residues. The CDR3 region is CASSQDANRDQPQHF. CDR3 DNA: TGCGCCAGCAGCCAAGATGCGAACAGGGATCAGCCCCAGCATTTT.

This chain joins TRBV5-4 and TRBJ2-3, with 11 bases lining up with TRBD2. V shed 4 bases and J 3 bases; nucleotides not matched to a gene: 16. The length of the CDR3 is 19 residues. Germline V gene lookup returns CDR1 SGHNT and CDR2 YYREEE (reference sequence). This CDR3 is CASSGNSSGRIAGTDTQYF. CDR3 DNA sequence: TGTGCCAGCAGCGGGAATTCTAGCGGGAGGATCGCCGGGACAGATACGCAGTATTTT.

This clone was seen only once. In DNA form, the CDR3 reads TGTGCCAGCTCACCCCCAGTCCAAGAGACCCAGTACTTC. The encoded protein is CASSPPVQETQYF. V gene TRBV18 combines with J gene TRBJ2-5; D is undetermined. The length of the CDR3 is 13 residues. CDR1 is KGHSH and CDR2 is LQKENI in the germline V gene. V was shortened by 3 bases and J by 1 base, with 6 bases between the two germline ends.

The rearrangement links TRBV5-6 to TRBJ2-5; D possibly corresponds to TRBD1 (6 bases). Germline V CDR1 and CDR2: SGHDT, YYEEEE. CDR3 size: 13 residues. Trimming stripped 3 bases from V and 4 bases from J, with 10 bases between. CDR3 coding DNA: TGTGCCAGCAGCTCCGACAGGCGAGAGACCCAGTACTTC. This gives the protein CASSSDRRETQYF.

The chain couples TRBV7-2 to TRBJ2-3; 9 positions match TRBD2. The CDR3 extends over 15 amino acids. The ends lost 5 bases at V and 3 bases at J; junction bases unmatched: 6. Germline V gene lookup returns CDR1 SGHTA and CDR2 FQGNSA. The CDR3: CASSPRRGGTDTQYF. CDR3 sequence (DNA): TGTGCCAGCAGCCCCAGGCGGGGGGGAACAGATACGCAGTATTTT.

For the CDR3, the DNA is TGTGCCAGCAGTACTCCCGGGACTAGTGGGACAGATACGCAGTATTTT. It is translated as CASSTPGTSGTDTQYF. This chain links TRBV27 with TRBJ2-3; 8 nucleotides match TRBD2. Germline loops: CDR1 MNHEY, CDR2 SMNVEV (reference sequence). The junction had 10 bases not matched to a gene; V was cut back by 5 bases and J by 3 bases. The CDR3 runs 16 residues.

The V and J genes are TRBV5-4 and TRBJ2-3, with D perhaps TRBD1 (5 bases). The ends were cut back, 0 bases at V and 0 bases at J, with 11 bases in the middle. The CDR3 contains 16 residues. CDR1 SGHNT and CDR2 YYREEE come from the germline V gene (reference sequence). The DNA for the CDR3 is TGTGCCAGCAGCTTGGGCCGCAGGGAAAGCACAGATACGCAGTATTTT. The encoded protein is CASSLGRRESTDTQYF.

V and J are TRBV9 and TRBJ2-1, with a weak D call TRBD1 (6 bases). The CDR3 extends over 17 amino acids. The germline CDR1 and CDR2 sequences are SGDLS and YYNGEE. Trimming stripped 3 bases from V and 3 bases from J, with 19 bases between. This chain's CDR3 is CASSAGTGRLIYNEQFF. The CDR3 coding sequence is TGTGCCAGCAGCGCAGGTACAGGGCGGTTAATCTACAATGAGCAGTTCTTC.

The chain is built from TRBV6-6 and TRBJ1-1; TRBD1 matches at 7 bases. The CDR3 has 16 amino acids. Germline CDR1 and CDR2: MNHNY and SVGAGI (reference sequence). V trimming: 0 bases; J trimming: 1 base; junction bases outside the gene matches: 5. DNA of the CDR3: TGTGCCAGCAGTTACTCGACAGGGTGGGGGAACACTGAAGCTTTCTTT. It translates to CASSYSTGWGNTEAFF.

This clone was counted once. V usage is TRBV11-2 and J usage is TRBJ2-5; the D is unclear. Germline V gene data show CDR1 as SGHAT and CDR2 as FQNNGV. The CDR3 has 12 amino acids. V lost 0 bases, J lost 4 bases, and 3 bases lay in between. The DNA for the CDR3 is TGTGCCAGCAGCTTAGACGTAGAGACCCAGTACTTC. Its protein product is CASSLDVETQYF.

This chain connects TRBV7-8 to TRBJ2-2; a possible D gene is TRBD1 (6 bases). The germline V gene has CDR1 SGHVS and CDR2 FQNEAQ. The CDR3 is made up of 16 amino acids. V was shortened by 5 bases and J by 0 bases, with 13 bases between the two germline ends. CDR3 nucleotides: TGTGCCAGCAGCCCCACCGGGACAACGAACACCGGGGAGCTGTTTTTT. It specifies CASSPTGTTNTGELFF.

The V call is TRBV5-1, the J call TRBJ2-5; 10 bases align to TRBD1. The CDR3 length is 17 residues. Per germline, CDR1 SGHRS and CDR2 YFSETQ. Unmatched junction bases numbered 12, after V lost 0 bases and J lost 7 bases. The CDR3 sequence: CASSLVPGQGKGGTQYF. The CDR3 nucleotides are TGCGCCAGCAGCTTGGTTCCGGGACAGGGGAAGGGAGGGACCCAGTACTTC.

This chain uses TRBV7-9 with TRBJ2-3; 9 bases map to TRBD2. The CDR3 length is 16 residues. The germline CDR1 and CDR2 sequences are SEHNR and FQNEAQ (reference sequence). The junction had 4 bases not matched to a gene; V was cut back by 3 bases and J by 0 bases. The CDR3 sequence: CASSLTSGGSTDTQYF. In DNA form, the CDR3 reads TGTGCCAGCAGCTTGACTAGCGGAGGGAGCACAGATACGCAGTATTTT.

The rearrangement links TRBV28 to TRBJ2-1; the D is unclear. The CDR3 is 16 residues long. The germline V gene encodes CDR1 MDHEN and CDR2 SYDVKM. V dropped 3 bases and J dropped 0 bases, with 12 bases sitting between them. CDR3: CASSFEALDSYNEQFF. For the CDR3, the DNA is TGTGCCAGCAGTTTTGAGGCTCTAGACTCCTACAATGAGCAGTTCTTC. Filled out from reference TRBV28 and TRBJ2-1, the complete variable domain reads DVKVTQSSRYLVKRTGEKVFLECVQDMDHENMFWYRQDPGLGLRLIYFSYDVKMKEKGDIPEGYSVSREKKERFSLILESASTNQTSMYLCASSFEALDSYNEQFFGPGTRLTVL.

The chain is built from TRBV7-2 and TRBJ2-1; 9 bases agree with TRBD2. J gave up 7 bases and V 0 bases, and 7 bases lay outside the gene matches. The germline gives CDR1 SGHTA, CDR2 FQGNSA. There are 16 residues in the CDR3. The CDR3 sequence: CASSLAGGGAWNEQFF. In nucleotides, the CDR3 is TGTGCCAGCAGCTTAGCAGGCGGGGGGGCCTGGAATGAGCAGTTCTTC.